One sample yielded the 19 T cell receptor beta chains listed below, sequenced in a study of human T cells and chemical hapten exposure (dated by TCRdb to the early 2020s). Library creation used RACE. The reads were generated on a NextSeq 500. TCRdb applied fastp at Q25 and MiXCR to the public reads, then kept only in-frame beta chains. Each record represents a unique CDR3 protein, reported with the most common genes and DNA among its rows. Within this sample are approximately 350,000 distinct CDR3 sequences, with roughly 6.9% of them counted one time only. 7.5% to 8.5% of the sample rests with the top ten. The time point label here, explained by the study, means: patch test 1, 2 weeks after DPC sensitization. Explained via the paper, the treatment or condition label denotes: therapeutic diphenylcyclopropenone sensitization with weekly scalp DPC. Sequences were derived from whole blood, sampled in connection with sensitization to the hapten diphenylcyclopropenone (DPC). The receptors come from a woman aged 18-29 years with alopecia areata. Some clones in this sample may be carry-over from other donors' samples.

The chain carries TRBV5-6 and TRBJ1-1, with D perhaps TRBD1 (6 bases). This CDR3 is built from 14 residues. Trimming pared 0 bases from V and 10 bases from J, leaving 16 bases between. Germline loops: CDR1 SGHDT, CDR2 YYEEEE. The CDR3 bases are TGTGCCAGCAGCTTGGTTCTGTCTGGGGGCCTAGCTTTCTTT. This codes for CASSLVLSGGLAFF.

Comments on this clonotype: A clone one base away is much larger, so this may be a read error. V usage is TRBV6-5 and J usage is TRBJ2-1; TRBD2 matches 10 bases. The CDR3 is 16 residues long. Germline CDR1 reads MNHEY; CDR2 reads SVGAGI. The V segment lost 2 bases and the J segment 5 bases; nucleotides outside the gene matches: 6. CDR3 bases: TGTGCCAGCAGTTACGCTAGCGGGGGTTCTCACAATGAGCAGTTCTTC. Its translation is CASSYASGGSHNEQFF.

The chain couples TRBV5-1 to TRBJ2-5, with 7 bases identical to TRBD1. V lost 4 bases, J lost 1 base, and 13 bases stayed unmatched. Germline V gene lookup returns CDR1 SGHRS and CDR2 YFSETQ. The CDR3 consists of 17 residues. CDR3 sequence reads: CASSLGMGQLSQETQYF. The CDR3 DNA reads TGCGCCAGCAGCCTTGGAATGGGACAGCTCTCCCAAGAGACCCAGTACTTC.

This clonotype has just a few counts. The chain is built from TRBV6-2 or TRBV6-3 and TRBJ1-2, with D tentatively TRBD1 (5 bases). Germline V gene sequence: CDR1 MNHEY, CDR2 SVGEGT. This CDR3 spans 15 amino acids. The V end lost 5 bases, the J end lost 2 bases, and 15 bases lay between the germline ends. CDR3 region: CASSKSRGSNYGYTF. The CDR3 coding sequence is TGTGCCAGCAGTAAAAGTCGGGGGTCCAACTATGGCTACACCTTC.

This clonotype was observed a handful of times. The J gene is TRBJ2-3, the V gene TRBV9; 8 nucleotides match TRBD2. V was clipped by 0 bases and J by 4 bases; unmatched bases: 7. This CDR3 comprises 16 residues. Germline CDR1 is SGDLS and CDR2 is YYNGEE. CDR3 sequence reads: CASSVGGTRTADTQYF. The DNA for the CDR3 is TGTGCCAGCAGCGTAGGGGGGACTAGGACGGCAGATACGCAGTATTTT.

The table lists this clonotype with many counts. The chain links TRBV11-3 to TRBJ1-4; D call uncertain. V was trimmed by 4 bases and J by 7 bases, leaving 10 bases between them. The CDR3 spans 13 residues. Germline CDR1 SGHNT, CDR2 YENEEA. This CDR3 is CASSSTNGEKLFF. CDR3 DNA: TGTGCCAGCAGCTCGACAAACGGTGAAAAACTGTTTTTT.

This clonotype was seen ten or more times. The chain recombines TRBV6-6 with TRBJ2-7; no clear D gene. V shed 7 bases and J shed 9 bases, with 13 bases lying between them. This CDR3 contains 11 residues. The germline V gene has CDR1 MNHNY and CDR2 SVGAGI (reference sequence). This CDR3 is CASTSSQLQYF. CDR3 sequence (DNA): TGTGCCAGCACCTCATCCCAGTTGCAGTACTTC.

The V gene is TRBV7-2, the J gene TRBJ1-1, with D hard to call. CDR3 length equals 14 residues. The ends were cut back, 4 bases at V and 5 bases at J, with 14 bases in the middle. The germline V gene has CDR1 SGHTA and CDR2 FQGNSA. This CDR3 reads CASSSEGGRTEAFF. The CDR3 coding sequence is TGTGCCAGCAGCTCCGAGGGAGGACGGACTGAAGCTTTCTTT. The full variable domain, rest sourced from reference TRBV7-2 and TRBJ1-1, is GAGVSQSPSNKVTEKGKDVELRCDPISGHTALYWYRQSLGQGLEFLIYFQGNSAPDKSGLPSDRFSAERTGGSVSTLTIQRTQQEDSAVYLCASSSEGGRTEAFFGQGTRLTVV.

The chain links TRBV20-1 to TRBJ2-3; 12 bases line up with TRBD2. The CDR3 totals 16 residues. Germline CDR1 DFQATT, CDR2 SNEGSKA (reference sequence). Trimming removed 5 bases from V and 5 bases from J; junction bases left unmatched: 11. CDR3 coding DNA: TGCAGTGCTCGCCGACTAGCGGGGGAGGGGGGAGATACGCAGTATTTT. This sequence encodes CSARRLAGEGGDTQYF.

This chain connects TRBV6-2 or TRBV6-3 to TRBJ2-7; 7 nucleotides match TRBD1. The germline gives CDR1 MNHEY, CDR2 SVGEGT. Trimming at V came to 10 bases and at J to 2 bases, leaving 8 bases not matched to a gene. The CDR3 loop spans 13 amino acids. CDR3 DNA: TGTGCCACCACGGGGCAGGGGGCCTACGAGCAGTACTTC. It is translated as CATTGQGAYEQYF.

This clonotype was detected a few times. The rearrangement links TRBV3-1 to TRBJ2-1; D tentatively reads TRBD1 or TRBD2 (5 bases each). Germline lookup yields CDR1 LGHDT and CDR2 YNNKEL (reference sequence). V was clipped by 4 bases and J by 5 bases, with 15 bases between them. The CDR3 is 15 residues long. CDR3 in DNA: TGTGCCAGCAGCCCCCCCGGGGCAGGGAACAATGAGCAGTTCTTC. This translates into CASSPPGAGNNEQFF.

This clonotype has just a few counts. The CDR3 protein is CASSARGTGRSFGSTEAFF. The CDR3 DNA reads as TGTGCCAGCAGTGCACGCGGGACAGGGAGGTCGTTCGGGAGCACTGAAGCTTTCTTT. The rearrangement uses TRBV6-1 and TRBJ1-1, with TRBD1 matching over 9 bases. Germline V CDR1 and CDR2: MNHNS, SASEGT. This CDR3 spans 19 amino acids. V trimming: 4 bases; J trimming: 4 bases; junction bases outside the gene matches: 19.

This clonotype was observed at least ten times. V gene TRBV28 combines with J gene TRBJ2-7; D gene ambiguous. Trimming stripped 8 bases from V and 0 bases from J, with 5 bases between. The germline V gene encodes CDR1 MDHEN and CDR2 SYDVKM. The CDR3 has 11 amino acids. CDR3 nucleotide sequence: TGTGCCAGCCTAAACTCCTACGAGCAGTACTTC. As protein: CASLNSYEQYF.

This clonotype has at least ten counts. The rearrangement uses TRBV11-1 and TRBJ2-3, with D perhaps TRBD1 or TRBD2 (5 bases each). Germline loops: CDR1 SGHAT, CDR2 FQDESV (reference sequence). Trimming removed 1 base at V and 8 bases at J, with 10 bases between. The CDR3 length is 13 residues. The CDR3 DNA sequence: TGTGCCAGCAGCTTAGTATCGGGGACTACGCAGTATTTT. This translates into CASSLVSGTTQYF.

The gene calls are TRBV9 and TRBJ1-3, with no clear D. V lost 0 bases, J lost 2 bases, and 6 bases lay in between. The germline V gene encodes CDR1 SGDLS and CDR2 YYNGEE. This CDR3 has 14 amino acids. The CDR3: CASSVEAPGNTIYF. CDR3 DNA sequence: TGTGCCAGCAGCGTAGAGGCACCTGGAAACACCATATATTTT.

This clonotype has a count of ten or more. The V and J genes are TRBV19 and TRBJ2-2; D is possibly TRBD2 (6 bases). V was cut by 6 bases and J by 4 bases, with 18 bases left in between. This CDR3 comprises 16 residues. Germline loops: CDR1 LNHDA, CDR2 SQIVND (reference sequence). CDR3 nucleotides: TGTGCCAGTAGCCGTATACTAGCATTGCCCACCGGGGAGCTGTTTTTT. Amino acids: CASSRILALPTGELFF.

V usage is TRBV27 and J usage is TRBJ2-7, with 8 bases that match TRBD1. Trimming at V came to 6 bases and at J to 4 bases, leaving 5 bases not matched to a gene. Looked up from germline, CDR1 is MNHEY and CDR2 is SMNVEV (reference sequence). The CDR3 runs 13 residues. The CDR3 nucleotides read TGTGCCAGCAGATATACAGGGGGTTACGAGCAGTACTTC. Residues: CASRYTGGYEQYF.

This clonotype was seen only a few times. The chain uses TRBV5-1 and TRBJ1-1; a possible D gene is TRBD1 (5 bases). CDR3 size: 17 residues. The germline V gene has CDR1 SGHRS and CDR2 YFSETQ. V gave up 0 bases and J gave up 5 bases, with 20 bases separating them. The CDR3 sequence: CASSLGVGAGRRTEAFF. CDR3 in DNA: TGCGCCAGCAGCTTGGGAGTAGGGGCTGGGCGGAGAACTGAAGCTTTCTTT. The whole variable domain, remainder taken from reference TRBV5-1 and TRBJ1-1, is KAGVTQTPRYLIKTRGQQVTLSCSPISGHRSVSWYQQTPGQGLQFLFEYFSETQRNKGNFPGRFSGRQFSNSRSEMNVSTLELGDSALYLCASSLGVGAGRRTEAFFGQGTRLTVV.

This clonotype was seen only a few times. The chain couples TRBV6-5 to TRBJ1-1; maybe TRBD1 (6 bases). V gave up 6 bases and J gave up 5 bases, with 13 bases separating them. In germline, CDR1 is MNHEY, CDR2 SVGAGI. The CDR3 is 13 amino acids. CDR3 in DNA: TGTGCCAGCAGAGACAGGTCGGGAACTGAAGCTTTCTTT. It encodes CASRDRSGTEAFF.